One and the same sample provided the 20 T cell receptor beta chains below, sequenced in a study of shared clonotypes between healthy human individuals. Produced via immunoSEQ multiplex PCR; TCRdb's table is partial and in-frame only. The data hold 300,000 to 400,000 clones, with over 70% observed a single time. Sequencing input: memory CD4+ T cells sorted from blood. Subset here: CD45RA-negative fraction. These receptors were collected from a man younger than 45 in good health.

The chain joins TRBV2 to TRBJ1-5; D is possibly TRBD1 (6 bases). Germline CDR1 and CDR2: SNHLY and FYNNEI. The CDR3 extends over 14 amino acids. V was trimmed by 3 bases and J by 5 bases, leaving 11 bases between them. CDR3 residues: CASSDLGADQPQHF. Here the CDR3 DNA reads TGTGCCAGCAGTGATTTGGGGGCTGATCAGCCCCAGCATTTT.

This clone has a handful of counts. The chain uses TRBV18 and TRBJ1-1; D is unclear. Germline values: CDR1 KGHSH, CDR2 LQKENI. V gave up 5 bases and J gave up 2 bases, with 15 bases separating them. This CDR3 comprises 15 residues. The CDR3 loop reads CASSAGRRFNTEAFF. The CDR3 coding sequence is TGTGCCAGCTCAGCAGGACGTCGCTTTAACACTGAAGCTTTCTTT.

The J gene is TRBJ1-5, the V gene TRBV15, with D perhaps TRBD1 (5 bases). Trimming stripped 0 bases from V and 5 bases from J, with 11 bases between. The CDR3 extends over 15 amino acids. Germline CDR1 LNHNV, CDR2 YYDKDF (reference sequence). This CDR3 is CATSREMGGDQPQHF. The CDR3, as DNA: TGTGCCACCAGCAGAGAGATGGGGGGGGATCAGCCCCAGCATTTT.

The CDR3 protein is CASSPSWETQYF. The CDR3 region has the DNA TGTGCCAGCTCACCTTCGTGGGAGACCCAGTACTTC. V is TRBV18 and J is TRBJ2-5, with D unclear. CDR1 and CDR2 from the germline V gene are KGHSH and LQKENI. CDR3 length: 12 residues. Trimming shortened V by 3 bases and J by 5 bases, and 7 bases separated the two germline ends.

The V gene is TRBV6-5, the J gene TRBJ2-1, with D possibly matching TRBD2 (6 bases). The CDR3 totals 13 residues. The V gene's germline CDR1 is MNHEY and CDR2 SVGAGI. V lost 10 bases and J lost 15, with 25 bases in between. The CDR3 sequence: CATTPSGVIGLFF. DNA of the CDR3: TGTGCCACCACCCCGTCGGGAGTGATCGGTCTGTTCTTC.

This clone was counted ten times or more. Distinct nucleotide sequences in the sample also encode this CDR3. The chain links TRBV5-6 to TRBJ1-1, with TRBD1 matching over 8 bases. The trim removed 4 bases at V and 2 bases at J, leaving 10 bases unmatched. The germline gives CDR1 SGHDT, CDR2 YYEEEE. The CDR3 extends over 16 amino acids. The CDR3 sequence is CASSPLDRGPNTEAFF. The CDR3 coding sequence is TGTGCCAGCAGCCCCCTCGACAGGGGCCCCAACACTGAAGCTTTCTTT.

The chain's CDR3 is CASSVGTGTSTDTQYF. As DNA, the CDR3 is TGCGCCAGCAGCGTAGGGACAGGTACTAGCACAGATACGCAGTATTTT. The V call is TRBV5-1, the J call TRBJ2-3; 8 bases are a match to TRBD1. The CDR3 sequence is 16 residues long. From germline, CDR1 is SGHRS and CDR2 YFSETQ. The V segment lost 4 bases and the J segment 0 bases; nucleotides outside the gene matches: 7.

This chain links TRBV9 with TRBJ1-3; D remains ambiguous. CDR1 and CDR2 (germline): SGDLS, YYNGEE. Trimming stripped 0 bases from V and 0 bases from J, with 19 bases between. The CDR3 extends over 19 amino acids. CDR3 coding DNA: TGTGCCAGCAGCGTAGTAGATTTGTCGAACGGAGACTCTGGAAACACCATATATTTT. Translated, it gives CASSVVDLSNGDSGNTIYF. Combining the CDR3 with reference TRBV9 and TRBJ1-3 gives the whole variable domain DSGVTQTPKHLITATGQRVTLRCSPRSGDLSVYWYQQSLDQGLQFLIQYYNGEERAKGNILERFSAQQFPDLHSELNLSSLELGDSALYFCASSVVDLSNGDSGNTIYFGEGSWLTVV.

A few counts support this clone. The chain uses TRBV2 and TRBJ1-5; 10 nucleotides agree with TRBD1. Germline loops: CDR1 SNHLY, CDR2 FYNNEI. The CDR3 has 13 residues. Trimming took 8 bases from V and 5 from J; bases not matched to a gene: 3. CDR3 nucleotides: TGTGCCAGCGGACAGGGGGTCGATCAGCCCCAGCATTTT. Protein product: CASGQGVDQPQHF.

The table lists this clone with a few counts. CDR3 sequence: CASSQGDRGNYGYTF. The CDR3 region has the DNA TGCGCCAGCAGCCAAGGTGACAGGGGGAACTATGGCTACACCTTC. V usage is TRBV4-1 and J usage is TRBJ1-2; 9 bases are shared with TRBD1. Per germline, CDR1 MGHRA and CDR2 YSYEKL. After removal of 1 base from V and 2 bases from J, the junction contained 2 bases not matched to a gene. CDR3 length: 15 amino acids.

This chain uses TRBV11-3 with TRBJ2-5; D perhaps matches TRBD2 (6 bases). This CDR3 contains 13 residues. The germline V gene encodes CDR1 SGHNT and CDR2 YENEEA. V gave up 3 bases and J gave up 3 bases, with 8 bases separating them. The CDR3: CASSLTGEETQYF. The CDR3 DNA follows: TGTGCCAGCAGCTTGACGGGAGAAGAGACCCAGTACTTC. The complete variable domain, with remaining parts taken from reference TRBV11-3 and TRBJ2-5, reads EAGVVQSPRYKIIEKKQPVAFWCNPISGHNTLYWYLQNLGQGPELLIRYENEEAVDDSQLPKDRFSAERLKGVDSTLKIQPAELGDSAVYLCASSLTGEETQYFGPGTRLLVL.

The chain has TRBV7-2 and TRBJ2-3; TRBD2 agrees at 9 bases. The CDR3 extends over 14 amino acids. Trimming cost V 2 bases and J 3 bases; bases outside gene matches: 0. Germline V gives CDR1 SGHTA, CDR2 FQGNSA. The CDR3 sequence: CASSLTSGTDTQYF. CDR3 nucleotides: TGTGCCAGCAGCTTAACTAGCGGGACAGATACGCAGTATTTT. Together with reference TRBV7-2 and TRBJ2-3, the CDR3 gives the full variable domain: GAGVSQSPSNKVTEKGKDVELRCDPISGHTALYWYRQSLGQGLEFLIYFQGNSAPDKSGLPSDRFSAERTGGSVSTLTIQRTQQEDSAVYLCASSLTSGTDTQYFGPGTRLTVL.

The chain has TRBV7-8 and TRBJ2-1; 8 positions agree with TRBD2. Germline CDR1 is SGHVS and CDR2 is FQNEAQ. This CDR3 has 17 residues. The trim removed 1 base at V and 2 bases at J, leaving 7 bases unmatched. The CDR3 protein is CASSLVVAGQAYNEQFF. CDR3 DNA: TGTGCCAGCAGCTTAGTAGTAGCGGGGCAAGCCTACAATGAGCAGTTCTTC.

The J gene is TRBJ1-2, the V gene TRBV6-5, with D possibly matching TRBD1 (6 bases). V lost 6 bases and J 0 bases, leaving 11 bases between the germline ends. In germline, CDR1 is MNHEY, CDR2 SVGAGI. This CDR3 contains 14 residues. This CDR3 reads CASSPDSPNYGYTF. CDR3 bases: TGTGCCAGCAGCCCGGACAGCCCTAACTATGGCTACACCTTC.

This chain links TRBV28 with TRBJ2-5; the D gene is possibly TRBD2 (5 bases). The germline V gene has CDR1 MDHEN and CDR2 SYDVKM. The CDR3 totals 14 residues. Between the trimmed V and J ends, which lost 6 bases and 5 bases, there was a span of 16 bases. The CDR3 region is CASSPAPGRETQYF. CDR3 nucleotides: TGTGCCAGCAGCCCAGCCCCGGGAAGGGAGACCCAGTACTTC.

This clone was observed many times. V gene TRBV2 combines with J gene TRBJ2-7; D tentatively reads TRBD1 or TRBD2 (5 bases each). The V end was cut by 7 bases, the J end by 7 bases, with 20 bases between. CDR1 and CDR2 from the germline V gene are SNHLY and FYNNEI. There are 14 residues in the CDR3. Here the CDR3 DNA reads TGTGCCAGCACACGGGACGGCCTCCCGAGAGAGCAGTACTTC. Amino acids: CASTRDGLPREQYF.

The V call is TRBV6-1, the J call TRBJ2-3, with 9 nucleotides matching TRBD1. Trimming removed 0 bases from V and 2 bases from J; junction bases left unmatched: 6. Germline loops: CDR1 MNHNS, CDR2 SASEGT. CDR3 length: 17 amino acids. The CDR3 reads CASSEATGGYFTDTQYF. The CDR3 coding sequence is TGTGCCAGCAGTGAAGCAACAGGGGGCTATTTCACAGATACGCAGTATTTT.

The V call is TRBV21-1, the J call TRBJ2-3; the D call of TRBD1 is as the table states it, not checked on the DNA. TRBV21-1 is tagged as a pseudogene. CDR3 length: 17 amino acids. The CDR3 bases are TGTGCCAGCAGCAAATCCTACAGGGACAGAAGCACAGATACGCAGTATTTT. Its protein is CASSKSYRDRSTDTQYF.

The DNA of the CDR3 is TGCAGCGTTGAAGAGCCGGGGGGTACGCAGTATTTT. It translates to CSVEEPGGTQYF. The V and J genes are TRBV29-1 and TRBJ2-3; 7 bases are shared with TRBD2. This CDR3 spans 12 amino acids. J was trimmed by 8 bases and V by 0 bases; bases with no gene match: 2. Looked up from germline, CDR1 is SQVTM and CDR2 is ANQGSEA.

The chain joins TRBV2 to TRBJ1-2, with D hard to call. Germline V lookup: CDR1 SNHLY, CDR2 FYNNEI. The CDR3 has 14 amino acids. Trimming removed 6 bases from V and 8 bases from J, with 19 bases in between. DNA for the CDR3: TGTGCCAGCAGCCAAACTCCTGGTAGTGCGGGCTACACCTTC. This translates into CASSQTPGSAGYTF.